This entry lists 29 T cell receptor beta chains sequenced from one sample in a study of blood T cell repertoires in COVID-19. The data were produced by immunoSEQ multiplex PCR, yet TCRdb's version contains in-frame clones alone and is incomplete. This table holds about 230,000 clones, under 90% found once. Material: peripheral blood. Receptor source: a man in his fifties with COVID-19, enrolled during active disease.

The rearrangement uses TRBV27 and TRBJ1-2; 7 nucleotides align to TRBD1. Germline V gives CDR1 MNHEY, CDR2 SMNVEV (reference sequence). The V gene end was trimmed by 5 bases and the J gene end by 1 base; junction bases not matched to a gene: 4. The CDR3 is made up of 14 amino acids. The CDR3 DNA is TGTGCCAGCAGTCCAGACAGGGTTAACTATGGCTACACCTTC. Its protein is CASSPDRVNYGYTF.

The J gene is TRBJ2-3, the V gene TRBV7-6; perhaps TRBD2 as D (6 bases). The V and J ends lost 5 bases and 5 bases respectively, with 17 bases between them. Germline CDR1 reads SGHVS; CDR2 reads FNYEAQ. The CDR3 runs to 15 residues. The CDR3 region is CASSGAWGAGDTQYF. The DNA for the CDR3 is TGTGCCAGCAGCGGGGCGTGGGGAGCGGGAGATACGCAGTATTTT.

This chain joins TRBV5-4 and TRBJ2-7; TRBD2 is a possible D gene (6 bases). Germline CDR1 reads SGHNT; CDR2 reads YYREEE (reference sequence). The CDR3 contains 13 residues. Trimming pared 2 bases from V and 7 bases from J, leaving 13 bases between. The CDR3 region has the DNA TGTGCCAGCAGCTTTCGGGAGTCTCGGGAGCAGTACTTC. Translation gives CASSFRESREQYF.

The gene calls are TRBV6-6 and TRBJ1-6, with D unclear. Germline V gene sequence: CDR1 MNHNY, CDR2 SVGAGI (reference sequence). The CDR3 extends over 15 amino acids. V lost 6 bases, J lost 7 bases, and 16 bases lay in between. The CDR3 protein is CASRTMDRGNSPLHF. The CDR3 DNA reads TGTGCCAGCAGAACGATGGACCGCGGGAATTCACCCCTCCACTTT.

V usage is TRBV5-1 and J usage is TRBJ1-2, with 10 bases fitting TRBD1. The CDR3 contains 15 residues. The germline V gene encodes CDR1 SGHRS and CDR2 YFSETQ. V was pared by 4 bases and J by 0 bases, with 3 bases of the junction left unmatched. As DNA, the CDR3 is TGCGCCAGCAGCCCGGGACAGGGGACTAACTATGGCTACACCTTC. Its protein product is CASSPGQGTNYGYTF.

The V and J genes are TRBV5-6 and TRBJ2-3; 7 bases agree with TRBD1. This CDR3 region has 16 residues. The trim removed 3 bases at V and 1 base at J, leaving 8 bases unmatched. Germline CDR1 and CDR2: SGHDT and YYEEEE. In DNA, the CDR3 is TGTGCCAGCAGCTCTGACAGGGTGGGGGGCACAGATACGCAGTATTTT. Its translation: CASSSDRVGGTDTQYF.

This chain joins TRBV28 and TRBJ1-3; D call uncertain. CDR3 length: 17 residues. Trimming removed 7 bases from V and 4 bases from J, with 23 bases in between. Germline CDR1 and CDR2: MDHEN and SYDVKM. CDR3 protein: CASIPSPGKGAGNTIYF. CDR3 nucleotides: TGTGCCAGCATCCCCTCGCCCGGGAAAGGCGCGGGAAACACCATATATTTT. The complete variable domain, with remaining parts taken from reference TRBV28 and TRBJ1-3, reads DVKVTQSSRYLVKRTGEKVFLECVQDMDHENMFWYRQDPGLGLRLIYFSYDVKMKEKGDIPEGYSVSREKKERFSLILESASTNQTSMYLCASIPSPGKGAGNTIYFGEGSWLTVV.

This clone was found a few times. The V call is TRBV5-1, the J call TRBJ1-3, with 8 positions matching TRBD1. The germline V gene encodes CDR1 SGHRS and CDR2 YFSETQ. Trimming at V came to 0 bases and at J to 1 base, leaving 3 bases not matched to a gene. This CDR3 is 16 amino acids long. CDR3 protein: CASSLGGTGSGNTIYF. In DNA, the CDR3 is TGCGCCAGCAGCTTGGGAGGGACAGGTTCTGGAAACACCATATATTTT.

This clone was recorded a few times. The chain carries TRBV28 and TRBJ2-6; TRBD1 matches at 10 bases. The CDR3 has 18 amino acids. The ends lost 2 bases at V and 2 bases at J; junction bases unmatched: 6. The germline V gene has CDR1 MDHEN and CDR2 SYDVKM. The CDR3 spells CASSLLGQGFPGANVLTF. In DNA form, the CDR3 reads TGTGCCAGCAGTTTACTGGGACAGGGGTTTCCTGGGGCCAACGTCCTGACTTTC.

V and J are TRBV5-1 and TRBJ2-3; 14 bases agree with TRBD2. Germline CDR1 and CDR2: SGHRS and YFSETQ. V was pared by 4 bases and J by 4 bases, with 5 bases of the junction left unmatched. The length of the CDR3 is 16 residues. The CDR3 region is CASSERTSGRSDTQYF. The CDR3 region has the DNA TGCGCCAGCAGCGAACGGACTAGCGGGAGGTCAGATACGCAGTATTTT.

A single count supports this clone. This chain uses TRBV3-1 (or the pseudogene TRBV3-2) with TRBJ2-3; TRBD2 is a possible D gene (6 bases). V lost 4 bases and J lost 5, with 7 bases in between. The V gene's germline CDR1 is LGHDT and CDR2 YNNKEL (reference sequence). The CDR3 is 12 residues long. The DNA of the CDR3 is TGTGCCAGCAGCCGGAGGGTAGATACGCAGTATTTT. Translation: CASSRRVDTQYF.

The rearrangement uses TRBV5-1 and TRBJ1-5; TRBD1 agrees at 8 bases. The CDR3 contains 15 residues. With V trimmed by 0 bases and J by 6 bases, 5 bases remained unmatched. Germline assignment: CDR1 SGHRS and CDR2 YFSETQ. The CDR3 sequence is CASSLAPGGGQPQHF. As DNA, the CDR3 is TGCGCCAGCAGCTTGGCCCCAGGGGGCGGTCAGCCCCAGCATTTT.

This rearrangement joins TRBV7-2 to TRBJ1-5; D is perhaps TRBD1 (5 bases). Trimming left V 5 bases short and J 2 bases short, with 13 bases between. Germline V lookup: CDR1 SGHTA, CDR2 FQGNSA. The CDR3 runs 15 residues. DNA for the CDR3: TGTGCCAGCAGCATAAGGGGTGCCGGCAATCAGCCCCAGCATTTT. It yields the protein CASSIRGAGNQPQHF.

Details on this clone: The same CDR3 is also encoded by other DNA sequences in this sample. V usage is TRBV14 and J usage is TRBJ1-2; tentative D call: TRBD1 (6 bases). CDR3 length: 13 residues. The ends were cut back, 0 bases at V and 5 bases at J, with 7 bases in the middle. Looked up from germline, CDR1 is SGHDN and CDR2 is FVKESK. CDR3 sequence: CASSQDRGYGYTF. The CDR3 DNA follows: TGTGCCAGCAGCCAAGACAGGGGTTATGGCTACACCTTC.

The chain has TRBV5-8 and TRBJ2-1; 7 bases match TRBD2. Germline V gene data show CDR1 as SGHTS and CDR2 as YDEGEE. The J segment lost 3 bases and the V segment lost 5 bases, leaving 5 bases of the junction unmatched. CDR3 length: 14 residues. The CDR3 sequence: CASRVRGGYNEQFF. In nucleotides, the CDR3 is TGTGCCAGCAGGGTACGCGGGGGCTACAATGAGCAGTTCTTC.

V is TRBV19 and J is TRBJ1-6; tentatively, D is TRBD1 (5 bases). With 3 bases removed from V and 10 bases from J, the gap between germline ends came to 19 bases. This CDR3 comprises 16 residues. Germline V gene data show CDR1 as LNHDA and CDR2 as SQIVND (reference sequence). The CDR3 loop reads CASSIGRVGAGSPLHF. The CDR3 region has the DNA TGTGCCAGTAGTATCGGCAGGGTGGGTGCAGGATCACCCCTCCACTTT.

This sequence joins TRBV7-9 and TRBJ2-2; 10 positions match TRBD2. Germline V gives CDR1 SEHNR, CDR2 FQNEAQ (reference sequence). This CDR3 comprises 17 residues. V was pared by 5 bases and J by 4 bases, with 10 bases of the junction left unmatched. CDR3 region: CASSQPGLAVSTGELFF. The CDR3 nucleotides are TGTGCCAGCAGCCAACCCGGACTAGCGGTCAGCACCGGGGAGCTGTTTTTT.

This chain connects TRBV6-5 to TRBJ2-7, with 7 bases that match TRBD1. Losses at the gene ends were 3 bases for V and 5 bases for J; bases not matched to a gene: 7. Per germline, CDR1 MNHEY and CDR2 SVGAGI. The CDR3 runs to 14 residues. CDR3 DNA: TGTGCCAGCAGTTATTTAGACAGGGTCCACGAGCAGTACTTC. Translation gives CASSYLDRVHEQYF.

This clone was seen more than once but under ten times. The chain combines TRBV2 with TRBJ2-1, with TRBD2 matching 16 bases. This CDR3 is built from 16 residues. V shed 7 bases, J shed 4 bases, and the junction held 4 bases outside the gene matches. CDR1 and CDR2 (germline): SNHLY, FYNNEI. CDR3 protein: CASKGTSGRVYNEQFF. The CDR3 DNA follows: TGTGCCAGCAAAGGGACTAGCGGGAGGGTGTACAATGAGCAGTTCTTC.

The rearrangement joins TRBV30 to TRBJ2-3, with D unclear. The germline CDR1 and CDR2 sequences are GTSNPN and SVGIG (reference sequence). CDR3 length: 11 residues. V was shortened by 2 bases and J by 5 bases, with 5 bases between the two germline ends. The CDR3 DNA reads TGTGCCTGGAGTTCGGGAGATACGCAGTATTTT. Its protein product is CAWSSGDTQYF. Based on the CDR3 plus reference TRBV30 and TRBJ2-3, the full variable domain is SQTIHQWPATLVQPVGSPLSLECTVEGTSNPNLYWYRQAAGRGLQLLFYSVGIGQISSEVPQNLSASRPQDRQFILSSKKLLLSDSGFYLCAWSSGDTQYFGPGTRLTVL.

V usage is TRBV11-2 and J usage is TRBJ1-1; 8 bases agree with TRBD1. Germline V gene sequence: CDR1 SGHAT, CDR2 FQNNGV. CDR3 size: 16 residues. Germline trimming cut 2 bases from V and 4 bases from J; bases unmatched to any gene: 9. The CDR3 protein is CASSLKHQQGGTEAFF. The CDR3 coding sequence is TGTGCCAGCAGCTTAAAGCACCAACAGGGGGGCACTGAAGCTTTCTTT.

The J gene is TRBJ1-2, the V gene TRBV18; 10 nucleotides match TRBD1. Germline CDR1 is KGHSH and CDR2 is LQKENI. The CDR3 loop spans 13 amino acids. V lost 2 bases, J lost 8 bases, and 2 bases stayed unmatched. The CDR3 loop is CASSPGTGVGYTF. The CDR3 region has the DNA TGTGCCAGCTCACCAGGGACAGGGGTCGGCTACACCTTC.

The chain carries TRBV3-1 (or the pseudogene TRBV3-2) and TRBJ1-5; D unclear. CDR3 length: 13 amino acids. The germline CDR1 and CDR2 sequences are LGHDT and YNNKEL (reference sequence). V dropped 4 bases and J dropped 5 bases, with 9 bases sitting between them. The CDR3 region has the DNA TGTGCCAGCAGCCCAGACGGGGATCAGCCCCAGCATTTT. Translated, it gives CASSPDGDQPQHF.

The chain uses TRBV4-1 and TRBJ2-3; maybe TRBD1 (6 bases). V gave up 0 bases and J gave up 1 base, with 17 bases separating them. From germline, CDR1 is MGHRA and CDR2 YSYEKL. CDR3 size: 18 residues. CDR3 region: CASSQDIGQLLGTDTQYF. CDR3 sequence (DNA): TGCGCCAGCAGCCAAGATATCGGACAGTTACTCGGCACAGATACGCAGTATTTT.

The DNA of the CDR3 is TGTGCCAGCAGCTTGACCGGGACAGGGCTTCGAGGGCAGTACTTC. Translated, it gives CASSLTGTGLRGQYF. The chain links TRBV5-6 to TRBJ2-7; TRBD1 agrees at 9 bases. The germline CDR1 and CDR2 sequences are SGHDT and YYEEEE. The V gene end was trimmed by 1 base and the J gene end by 9 bases; junction bases not matched to a gene: 11. The CDR3 covers 15 residues. The full variable domain, rest sourced from reference TRBV5-6 and TRBJ2-7, is DAGVTQSPTHLIKTRGQQVTLRCSPKSGHDTVSWYQQALGQGPQFIFQYYEEEERQRGNFPDRFSGHQFPNYSSELNVNALLLGDSALYLCASSLTGTGLRGQYFGPGTRLTVT.

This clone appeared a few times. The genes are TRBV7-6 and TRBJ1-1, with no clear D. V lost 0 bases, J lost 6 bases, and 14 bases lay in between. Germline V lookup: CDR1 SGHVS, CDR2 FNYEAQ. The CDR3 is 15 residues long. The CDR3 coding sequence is TGTGCCAGCAGCTTAGCCGGTTCGGGAGGATCTGAAGCTTTCTTT. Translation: CASSLAGSGGSEAFF.

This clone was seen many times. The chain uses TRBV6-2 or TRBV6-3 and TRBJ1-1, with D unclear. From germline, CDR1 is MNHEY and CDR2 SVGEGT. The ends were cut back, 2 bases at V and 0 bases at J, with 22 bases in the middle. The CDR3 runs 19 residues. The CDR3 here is CASSYRLRSLDQMNTEAFF. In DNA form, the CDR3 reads TGTGCCAGCAGTTACCGCCTCCGCAGTCTCGATCAGATGAACACTGAAGCTTTCTTT.

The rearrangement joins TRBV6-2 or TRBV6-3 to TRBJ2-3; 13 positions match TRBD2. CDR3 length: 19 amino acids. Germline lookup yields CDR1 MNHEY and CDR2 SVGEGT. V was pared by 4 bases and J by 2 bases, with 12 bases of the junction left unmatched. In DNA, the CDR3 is TGTGCCAGCAGTTTTCGACTAGCGGGGGGCATTATCCTCACAGATACGCAGTATTTT. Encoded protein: CASSFRLAGGIILTDTQYF.

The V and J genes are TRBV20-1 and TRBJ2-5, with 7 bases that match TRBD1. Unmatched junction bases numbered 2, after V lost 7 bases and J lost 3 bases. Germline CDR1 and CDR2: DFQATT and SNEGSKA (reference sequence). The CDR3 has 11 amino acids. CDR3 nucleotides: TGCAGTGTTCAGGGGGAAGAGACCCAGTACTTC. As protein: CSVQGEETQYF.